This entry concerns a single T cell receptor (beta chain). Some clones are missing from TCRdb's copy, which holds only in-frame ones; the method was immunoSEQ multiplex PCR. The sample yields tens of thousands of clones, 70% to 90% seen once. This entry comes from a study of OX40 agonist ivuxolimab in advanced cancers. This TCR was sampled from an adult with an advanced solid tumor such as melanoma, head and neck, liver or kidney cancer. Sequenced here: CD4+ or CD8+ T cells sorted from blood, sampled in a trial of the OX40 agonist ivuxolimab.

The CDR3 protein is CSAQPTGIYTEAFF. In DNA, the CDR3 is TGCAGCGCTCAACCGACAGGGATCTACACTGAAGCTTTCTTT. This sequence joins TRBV29-1 and TRBJ1-1; 7 bases match TRBD1. V dropped 7 bases and J dropped 3; count of bases not matched to a gene: 11. Germline CDR1 is SQVTM and CDR2 is ANQGSEA. The CDR3 extends over 14 amino acids.